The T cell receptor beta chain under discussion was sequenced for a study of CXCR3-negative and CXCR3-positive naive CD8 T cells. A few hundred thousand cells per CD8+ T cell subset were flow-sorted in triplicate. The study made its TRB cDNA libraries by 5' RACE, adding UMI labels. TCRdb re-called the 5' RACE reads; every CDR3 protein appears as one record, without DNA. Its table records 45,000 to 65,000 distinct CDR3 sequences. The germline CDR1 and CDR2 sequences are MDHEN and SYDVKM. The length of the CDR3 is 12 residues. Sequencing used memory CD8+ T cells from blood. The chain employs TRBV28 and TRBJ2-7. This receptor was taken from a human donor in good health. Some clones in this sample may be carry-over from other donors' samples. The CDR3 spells CASQTSAYEQYF.